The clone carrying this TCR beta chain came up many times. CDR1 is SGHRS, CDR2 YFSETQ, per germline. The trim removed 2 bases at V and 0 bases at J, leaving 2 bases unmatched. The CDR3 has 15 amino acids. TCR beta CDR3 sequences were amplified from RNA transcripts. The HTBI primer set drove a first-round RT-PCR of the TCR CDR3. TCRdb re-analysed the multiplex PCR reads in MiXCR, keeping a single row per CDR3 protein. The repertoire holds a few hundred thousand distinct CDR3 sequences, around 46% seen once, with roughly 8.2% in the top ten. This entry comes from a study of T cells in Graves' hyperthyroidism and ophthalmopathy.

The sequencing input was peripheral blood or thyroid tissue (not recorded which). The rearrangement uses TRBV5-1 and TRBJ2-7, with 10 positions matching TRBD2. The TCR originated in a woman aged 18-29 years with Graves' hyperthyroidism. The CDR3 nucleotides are TGCGCCAGCAGCTTCAGCGGGAGGGACTCCTACGAGCAGTACTTC. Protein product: CASSFSGRDSYEQYF.